Listed below are T cell receptor beta chains from one sample, sequenced in a study of cytotoxic CD8 clonotypes in ibrutinib-treated CLL. Profiled with immunoSEQ multiplex PCR; TCRdb holds only in-frame clones, not every one. The sample gives 140,000 or so clones, around three quarters of which show up once; over 10% is in the top ten. Source: PBMCs, taken after 12 months of ibrutinib treatment. All receptors derive from a human donor with chronic lymphocytic leukemia. CDR3s include the opening cysteine and the closing phenylalanine or tryptophan. D genes are given only for firm matches. The listing skips clone size in some rows; elsewhere it reads once, few, many or a size class.

clone_size j_call d_call v_call cdr3_aa cdr3_nt
. TRBJ2-7 TRBD2 TRBV9 CASSETGTSGRVGSYEQYF TGTGCCAGCAGCGAGACCGGGACTAGCGGGAGAGTGGGCTCCTACGAGCAGTACTTC
. TRBJ2-1 TRBD1 TRBV6-4 CASNDSGGSYNEQFF TGTGCCAGCAATGACTCAGGGGGCTCCTACAATGAGCAGTTCTTC
. TRBJ1-1 . TRBV5-6 CASSFEMNTEAFF TGTGCCAGCAGCTTTGAGATGAACACTGAAGCTTTCTTT
. TRBJ2-5 TRBD1 TRBV7-2 CASSVASRDRGRRETQYF TGTGCCAGCAGCGTCGCCAGCCGAGACAGGGGTAGGAGAGAGACCCAGTACTTC
. TRBJ2-2 TRBD2 TRBV4-2 CASSLRLARNTGELFF TGTGCCAGCAGCCTGAGACTAGCGCGGAACACCGGGGAGCTGTTTTTT
. TRBJ1-5 . TRBV19 CASSLRPSNQPQHF TGTGCCAGTAGTCTACGGCCGAGCAATCAGCCCCAGCATTTT
few TRBJ1-2 . TRBV6-5 CASSYSDPTLDGYTF TGTGCCAGCAGTTATTCGGACCCTACACTGGATGGCTACACCTTC
. TRBJ2-6 . TRBV30 CAGRPGRNHPSGANVLTF TGTGCCGGACGGCCCGGGCGGAACCACCCCTCTGGGGCCAACGTCCTGACTTTC
. TRBJ1-1 . TRBV30 CAWSVSLVRQNTEAFF TGTGCCTGGAGTGTAAGCTTGGTCAGGCAAAACACTGAAGCTTTCTTT
. TRBJ2-7 TRBD1 TRBV6-1 CASTGQGDEQYF TGTGCCAGCACCGGACAGGGGGACGAGCAGTACTTC
few TRBJ1-2 TRBD1 TRBV4-1 CASSQDNRGFDGYTF TGCGCCAGCAGCCAAGATAACAGGGGATTTGATGGCTACACCTTC
. TRBJ1-1 . TRBV11-2 CASSFRATEAFF TGTGCCAGCAGCTTCAGGGCCACTGAAGCTTTCTTT
. TRBJ2-5 TRBD2 TRBV7-2 CASSWLAGEETQYF TGTGCCAGCAGCTGGTTAGCGGGAGAGGAGACCCAGTACTTC
once TRBJ2-1 . TRBV15 CATSRYNEQFF TGTGCCACCAGCAGATACAATGAGCAGTTCTTC
. TRBJ2-2 TRBD2 TRBV30 CAWSPGLAPGELFF TGTGCCTGGAGCCCGGGACTAGCCCCCGGGGAGCTGTTTTTT
. TRBJ2-5 TRBD2 TRBV4-2 CASSGRLAGEETQYF TGTGCCAGCAGCGGACGACTAGCGGGAGAAGAGACCCAGTACTTC
. TRBJ1-5 . TRBV4-2 CASSQGRGDQQPQHF TGTGCCAGCAGCCAAGGACGGGGGGATCAACAGCCCCAGCATTTT
. TRBJ1-1 . TRBV7-9 CASNQGQVNTEAFF TGTGCCAGCAATCAGGGGCAGGTGAACACTGAAGCTTTCTTT
. TRBJ1-3 TRBD1 TRBV27 CASRGTGRNTIYF TGTGCCAGCAGGGGGACAGGGCGGAACACCATATATTTT
. TRBJ1-2 TRBD1 TRBV30 CAWGDSGYTF TGTGCCTGGGGGGACAGTGGCTACACCTTC
. TRBJ2-3 . TRBV19 CASSMTGLSTDTQYF TGTGCCAGTAGTATGACGGGCCTCAGCACAGATACGCAGTATTTT